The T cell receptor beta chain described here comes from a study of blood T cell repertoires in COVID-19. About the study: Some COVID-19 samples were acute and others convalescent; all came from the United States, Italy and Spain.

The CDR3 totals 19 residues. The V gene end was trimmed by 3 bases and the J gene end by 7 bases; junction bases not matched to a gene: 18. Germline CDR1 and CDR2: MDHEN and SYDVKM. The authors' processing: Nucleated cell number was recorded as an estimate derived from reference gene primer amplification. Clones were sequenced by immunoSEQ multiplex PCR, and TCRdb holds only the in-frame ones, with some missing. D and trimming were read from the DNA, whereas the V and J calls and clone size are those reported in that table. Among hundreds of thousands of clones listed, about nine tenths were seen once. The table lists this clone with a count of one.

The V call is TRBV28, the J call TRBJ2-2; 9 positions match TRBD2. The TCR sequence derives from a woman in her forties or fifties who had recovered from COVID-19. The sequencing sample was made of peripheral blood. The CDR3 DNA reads TGTGCCAGCAGTTTTAGGACAGGTGGGACTAGCATCTATGGCGGGGAGCTGTTTTTT. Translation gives CASSFRTGGTSIYGGELFF. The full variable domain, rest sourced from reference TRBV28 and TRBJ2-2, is DVKVTQSSRYLVKRTGEKVFLECVQDMDHENMFWYRQDPGLGLRLIYFSYDVKMKEKGDIPEGYSVSREKKERFSLILESASTNQTSMYLCASSFRTGGTSIYGGELFFGEGSRLTVL.